This T cell receptor (beta chain) was obtained from a study of T cells after yellow fever vaccination. Between the trimmed V and J ends, which lost 3 bases and 7 bases, there was a span of 13 bases. The CDR3 covers 14 residues. Germline V gene lookup returns CDR1 SGHAT and CDR2 FQNNGV. TCRdb processed the 5' RACE reads anew with MiXCR; each CDR3 protein has one entry. This sample has 600,000 to 750,000 distinct CDR3 sequences, with 12% found just once. The TCR was taken from a man in his thirties or forties who received the YFV17D yellow fever vaccine. The source material was PBMCs, sampled on the day of the yellow fever booster vaccination. The chain has TRBV11-2 and TRBJ1-5; the D gene is possibly TRBD1 (5 bases). CDR3 in DNA: TGTGCCAGCAGCTTGGGTTCGGGGCACCAGCCCCAGCATTTT. Its protein is CASSLGSGHQPQHF.